The text below deals with one T cell receptor beta chain. The antigen is not known. This sample was taken from a study of identical twins. TCRdb itself ran the 5' RACE reads through MiXCR, one entry per CDR3 protein. The repertoire holds about 520,000 distinct CDR3 sequences, with about 20% as singletons. Study results and limitations: Possibly, invariant MAIT and iNKT cells partly confounded zero-insertion analyses. Memory repertoires lacked the insertion deficit that abundant cord blood beta clonotypes showed.

The sample was also linked to a second study, of T cells expressing NK-cell markers. From that report: In sorted CD3+CD56+NKG2C+, CD3+CD56+NKG2C- and CD3+CD56-NKG2C+ T cells, TCR beta repertoires were obtained. Where a handful of donors were concerned, these clonotypes also led the CD3+CD56-NKG2C+ fraction.

The source is a woman aged 18-30 years in good health. The sample was CD4+ T cells sorted from blood.

The CDR3 nucleotides read TGTGCCAGCAGCCAGGGCCCGTCCGGGAAGACCCAGTACTTC. This translates into CASSQGPSGKTQYF. J is TRBJ2-5 and V is TRBV7-9, with D perhaps given as TRBD1 or TRBD2 (5 bases each). CDR1 and CDR2 from the germline V gene are SEHNR and FQNEAQ (reference sequence). This CDR3 has 14 amino acids. V was cut by 5 bases and J by 6 bases, with 16 bases left in between.